These 23 T cell receptor beta chains were sequenced from one sample in a study of PD-L1 blockade in urothelial cancer. Time point defined: pretreatment peripheral blood. The assay was immunoSEQ multiplex PCR, and TCRdb's table has in-frame clones only and misses some. The sample has over 100,000 clones, about 81% seen once. The source was PBMCs, collected around atezolizumab (anti-PD-L1) treatment. The receptors were gathered from a man aged 45-60 years with urothelial cancer.

The CDR3 DNA sequence: TGTGCCAGCAGCCGCACTAGCGGCTACAATGAGCAGTTCTTC. It translates to CASSRTSGYNEQFF. The V and J genes are TRBV11-2 and TRBJ2-1; 8 bases match TRBD2. V shed 5 bases, J shed 3 bases, and the junction held 3 bases outside the gene matches. This CDR3 has 14 residues. The V gene's germline CDR1 is SGHAT and CDR2 FQNNGV.

V is TRBV30 and J is TRBJ2-1; D uncertain. Trimming removed 4 bases from V and 8 bases from J, with 6 bases in between. Germline V lookup: CDR1 GTSNPN, CDR2 SVGIG (reference sequence). This CDR3 spans 10 amino acids. This chain's CDR3 is CAWTEYEQFF. Here the CDR3 DNA reads TGTGCCTGGACGGAGTATGAGCAGTTCTTC.

The genes are TRBV28 and TRBJ1-2; 8 nucleotides align to TRBD1. The CDR3 runs 18 residues. The V segment lost 5 bases and the J segment 1 base; nucleotides outside the gene matches: 15. Germline V gene lookup returns CDR1 MDHEN and CDR2 SYDVKM. CDR3 in DNA: TGTGCCAGCAGTGACGCAGGGGACAGGAAGCGGCTTAACTATGGCTACACCTTC. Its translation is CASSDAGDRKRLNYGYTF.

This clone was picked up many times. This chain uses TRBV14 with TRBJ2-6; 7 bases line up with TRBD2. The V gene end was trimmed by 4 bases and the J gene end by 2 bases; junction bases not matched to a gene: 5. This CDR3 spans 16 amino acids. Germline V gene sequence: CDR1 SGHDN, CDR2 FVKESK. The chain's CDR3 is CASSPAGAPGANVLTF. The CDR3 DNA reads as TGTGCCAGCAGCCCCGCGGGAGCTCCTGGGGCCAACGTCCTGACTTTC.

The chain employs TRBV9 and TRBJ1-4; the match to TRBD1 covers 9 bases. Unmatched junction bases numbered 3, after V lost 4 bases and J lost 2 bases. Germline CDR1 is SGDLS and CDR2 is YYNGEE. The CDR3 loop spans 15 amino acids. CDR3: CASSRTGGTNEKLFF. The CDR3 DNA is TGTGCCAGCAGCAGAACAGGGGGCACTAATGAAAAACTGTTTTTT.

The chain carries TRBV9 and TRBJ2-2; D is perhaps TRBD1 (7 bases). The V and J ends lost 2 bases and 1 base respectively, with 12 bases between them. This CDR3 contains 16 residues. Germline V gives CDR1 SGDLS, CDR2 YYNGEE. As DNA, the CDR3 is TGTGCCAGCAGCGTCTCCAGGGGGGAGAACACCGGGGAGCTGTTTTTT. This encodes CASSVSRGENTGELFF.

The rearrangement links TRBV19 to TRBJ2-2; 8 nucleotides line up with TRBD2. The CDR3 is made up of 16 amino acids. Per the germline V gene, CDR1 is LNHDA and CDR2 is SQIVND (reference sequence). Trimming at V came to 8 bases and at J to 4 bases, leaving 12 bases not matched to a gene. The CDR3 DNA reads as TGTGCCAGTGGATTACCGGGACTAGTGATCACCGGGGAGCTGTTTTTT. Amino acid sequence: CASGLPGLVITGELFF. Based on the CDR3 plus reference TRBV19 and TRBJ2-2, the full variable domain is DGGITQSPKYLFRKEGQNVTLSCEQNLNHDAMYWYRQDPGQGLRLIYYSQIVNDFQKGDIAEGYSVSREKKESFPLTVTSAQKNPTAFYLCASGLPGLVITGELFFGEGSRLTVL.

The rearrangement uses TRBV13 and TRBJ1-6; tentatively, D is TRBD1 (5 bases). The CDR3 sequence is 16 residues long. Germline CDR1 PRHDT, CDR2 FYEKMQ (reference sequence). The V and J ends lost 2 bases and 7 bases respectively, with 15 bases between them. Written as DNA, the CDR3 is TGTGCCAGCAGCTTATCCCGGACAACCGGAAATTCACCCCTCCACTTT. Translating gives CASSLSRTTGNSPLHF.

This clone was counted between two and nine times. This sequence joins TRBV30 and TRBJ2-3, with 9 bases that match TRBD2. Germline-derived CDR1 and CDR2 are GTSNPN and SVGIG (reference sequence). After removal of 0 bases from V and 8 bases from J, the junction contained 6 bases not matched to a gene. This CDR3 contains 14 residues. The CDR3 protein is CAWSVAGGRATQYF. The CDR3 DNA sequence: TGTGCCTGGAGTGTAGCGGGAGGTCGGGCTACGCAGTATTTT.

The V call is TRBV20-1, the J call TRBJ1-2; a weak D match, TRBD1 (5 bases). The CDR3 has 11 amino acids. V was trimmed by 3 bases and J by 7 bases, leaving 9 bases between them. Germline assignment: CDR1 DFQATT and CDR2 SNEGSKA (reference sequence). The CDR3 nucleotides read TGCAGTGCTAGTTGGGGGGTTGGCTACACCTTC. Protein product: CSASWGVGYTF.

The DNA for the CDR3 is TGTGCCAGCAGCTGGACAGGAACCGAGCAGTACTTC. It codes for CASSWTGTEQYF. This chain uses TRBV7-9 with TRBJ2-7; 7 bases map to TRBD1. This CDR3 is 12 amino acids long. In germline, CDR1 is SEHNR, CDR2 FQNEAQ (reference sequence). With V trimmed by 4 bases and J by 6 bases, 3 bases remained unmatched.

This rearrangement joins TRBV2 to TRBJ1-3; TRBD1 is a possible D gene (5 bases). Germline lookup yields CDR1 SNHLY and CDR2 FYNNEI. The CDR3 covers 13 residues. V was clipped by 7 bases and J by 3 bases, with 10 bases between them. CDR3 loop: CASTLGDGNTIYF. CDR3 bases: TGTGCCAGCACCTTAGGGGATGGAAACACCATATATTTT.

This chain joins TRBV11-2 and TRBJ2-1; 11 bases are shared with TRBD2. The CDR3 totals 16 residues. Germline CDR1 is SGHAT and CDR2 is FQNNGV. V lost 4 bases, J lost 0 bases, and 2 bases stayed unmatched. The CDR3 is CASSSTSGSSYNEQFF. The DNA for the CDR3 is TGTGCCAGCAGCTCCACTAGCGGGAGCTCCTACAATGAGCAGTTCTTC.

This clone appeared a single time. V gene TRBV11-2 combines with J gene TRBJ2-7, with TRBD2 matching 7 bases. Germline CDR1 SGHAT, CDR2 FQNNGV. This CDR3 has 16 amino acids. V shed 5 bases and J 3 bases; nucleotides not matched to a gene: 13. CDR3 DNA sequence: TGTGCCAGCAGCCTCCTCGGGAGGTTTAGCAGCTACGAGCAGTACTTC. This translates into CASSLLGRFSSYEQYF.

This clone was picked up a small number of times. The chain has TRBV7-9 and TRBJ1-1; D is uncertain. Germline V gives CDR1 SEHNR, CDR2 FQNEAQ (reference sequence). Trimming took 6 bases from V and 0 from J, leaving 5 bases between them. The CDR3 has 12 amino acids. The CDR3 is CASRSVNTEAFF. In DNA form, the CDR3 reads TGTGCCAGCAGGTCAGTGAACACTGAAGCTTTCTTT. The whole variable domain, filled in from reference TRBV7-9 and TRBJ1-1, reads DTGVSQNPRHKITKRGQNVTFRCDPISEHNRLYWYRQTLGQGPEFLTYFQNEAQLEKSRLLSDRFSAERPKGSFSTLEIQRTEQGDSAMYLCASRSVNTEAFFGQGTRLTVV.

In this sample, this clone turned up a few times. The rearrangement links TRBV6-5 to TRBJ1-1; possibly TRBD1 for D (5 bases). Germline V lookup: CDR1 MNHEY, CDR2 SVGAGI. This CDR3 has 13 amino acids. The V and J ends lost 6 bases and 5 bases respectively, with 13 bases between them. The CDR3 is CASSFGRGTEAFF. The DNA of the CDR3 is TGTGCCAGCAGCTTTGGGAGGGGTACTGAAGCTTTCTTT.

The V and J genes are TRBV11-2 and TRBJ2-7; D possibly corresponds to TRBD1 (5 bases). The germline V gene has CDR1 SGHAT and CDR2 FQNNGV. The germline V and J ends were trimmed by 0 bases and 4 bases, with 13 bases remaining between them. CDR3 length equals 15 residues. The CDR3 DNA follows: TGTGCCAGCAGCTTAGATACAAGGCCAGGGTACGAGCAGTACTTC. It encodes CASSLDTRPGYEQYF.

V gene TRBV6-6 combines with J gene TRBJ2-7; D is possibly TRBD1 (6 bases). V was trimmed by 6 bases and J by 6 bases, leaving 12 bases between them. The germline gives CDR1 MNHNY, CDR2 SVGAGI (reference sequence). This CDR3 is built from 12 residues. The CDR3 bases are TGTGCCAGCAGGGGATCAGGGGTCGAGCAGTACTTC. This gives the protein CASRGSGVEQYF.

J is TRBJ2-1 and V is TRBV5-1; tentatively, D is TRBD2 (6 bases). Germline V gives CDR1 SGHRS, CDR2 YFSETQ. Trimming shortened V by 2 bases and J by 4 bases, and 25 bases separated the two germline ends. This CDR3 is built from 19 residues. CDR3 sequence (DNA): TGCGCCAGCAGCTTTAGGGCGACTATCCAATCGGCGGGGTACAATGAGCAGTTCTTC. Protein product: CASSFRATIQSAGYNEQFF. Filled out from reference TRBV5-1 and TRBJ2-1, the complete variable domain reads KAGVTQTPRYLIKTRGQQVTLSCSPISGHRSVSWYQQTPGQGLQFLFEYFSETQRNKGNFPGRFSGRQFSNSRSEMNVSTLELGDSALYLCASSFRATIQSAGYNEQFFGPGTRLTVL.

V is TRBV9 and J is TRBJ2-3; D unresolved. CDR1 SGDLS and CDR2 YYNGEE come from the germline V gene. The CDR3 is 15 residues long. Trimming pared 0 bases from V and 1 base from J, leaving 9 bases between. CDR3 sequence: CASSVVGGGTDTQYF. DNA for the CDR3: TGTGCCAGCAGCGTAGTCGGCGGTGGCACAGATACGCAGTATTTT.

This chain links TRBV7-2 with TRBJ1-5; no firm D call. Germline assignment: CDR1 SGHTA and CDR2 FQGNSA. The CDR3 runs 15 residues. Trimming shortened V by 0 bases and J by 7 bases, and 13 bases separated the two germline ends. The CDR3 protein is CASSLAGQQQQPQHF. DNA of the CDR3: TGTGCCAGCAGCTTAGCTGGGCAGCAGCAGCAGCCCCAGCATTTT.

The V gene is TRBV7-2, the J gene TRBJ2-1, with TRBD2 matching over 7 bases. The CDR3 is 15 residues long. V shed 5 bases and J 4 bases; nucleotides not matched to a gene: 8. CDR1 SGHTA and CDR2 FQGNSA come from the germline V gene. This chain's CDR3 is CASSRSSGIYNEQFF. The CDR3 coding sequence is TGTGCCAGCAGCCGATCTAGCGGAATTTACAATGAGCAGTTCTTC.

V and J are TRBV9 and TRBJ2-2; 8 bases line up with TRBD1. Germline V gene data show CDR1 as SGDLS and CDR2 as YYNGEE. The CDR3 is 15 residues long. Losses at the gene ends were 2 bases for V and 4 bases for J; bases not matched to a gene: 4. The chain's CDR3 is CASSVGTGPTGELFF. The CDR3 DNA is TGTGCCAGCAGCGTTGGGACAGGTCCCACCGGGGAGCTGTTTTTT.